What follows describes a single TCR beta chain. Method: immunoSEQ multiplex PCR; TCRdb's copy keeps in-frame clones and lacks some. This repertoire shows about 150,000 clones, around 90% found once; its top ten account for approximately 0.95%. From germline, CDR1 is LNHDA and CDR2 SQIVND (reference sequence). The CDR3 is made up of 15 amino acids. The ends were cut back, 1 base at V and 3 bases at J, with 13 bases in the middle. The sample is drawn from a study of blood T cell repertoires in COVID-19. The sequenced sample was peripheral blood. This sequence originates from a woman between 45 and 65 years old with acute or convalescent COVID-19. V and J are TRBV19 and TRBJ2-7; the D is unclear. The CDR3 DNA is TGTGCCAGTAGTATAGGGCGGTCCTATGACTACGAGCAGTACTTC. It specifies CASSIGRSYDYEQYF.